The T cell receptor beta chain described here comes from a study of CD8 T cells in Susac syndrome. With random hexamers, reverse transcription was performed on roughly 0.5 to 1 ug of RNA. An immunoSEQ multiplex PCR amplified TCR beta CDR3 over 54 Vbeta and 13 Jbeta. Each CDR3 protein is one row after TCRdb ran MiXCR on the immunoSEQ multiplex PCR reads. Among a few hundred thousand distinct CDR3 sequences listed, approximately 95% were seen once. The CDR3 loop spans 14 amino acids. V lost 8 bases and J lost 5; bases outside the gene matches: 7. The chain carries TRBV12-3 or TRBV12-4 and TRBJ2-5; TRBD2 agrees at 11 bases. The TCR comes from a human donor with multiple sclerosis. The sample taken for sequencing was CD4+ T cells from PBMCs. The CDR3 sequence: CASLAGGPRETQYF. CDR3 nucleotides: TGTGCCAGCTTAGCGGGAGGGCCCAGGGAGACCCAGTACTTC.